The present T cell receptor beta chain was sequenced within a study of cytomegalovirus exposure and HLA in healthy donors. Findings of the study overall: In a later analysis, at a false discovery rate of 0.05, 16,951 TCR beta sequences matched HLA alleles. It was reported that the classifier diagnosed cytomegalovirus status with high specificity and sensitivity in both the original and validation cohorts.

A word on this clone: The target antigen is unknown.

PCR used 60 Vbeta primers and 13 Jbeta primers. Measured with immunoSEQ multiplex PCR; TCRdb has only the in-frame clones, and not every one. The sample lists fewer than 200,000 clones; about four fifths were seen once. V was cut by 5 bases and J by 0 bases, with 8 bases left in between. The CDR3 consists of 15 residues. Germline-derived CDR1 and CDR2 are SGHTA and FQGNSA. The clonotype was recovered from a male donor in good health and CMV-seronegative. This rearrangement joins TRBV7-2 to TRBJ1-6; D ambiguous. Sample: PBMCs. CDR3 sequence: CASSIQSSYNSPLHF. In DNA, the CDR3 is TGTGCCAGCAGCATACAGAGCTCCTATAATTCACCCCTCCACTTT.